The 29 T cell receptor beta chains below were found in one sample sequenced in a study of human T cells and chemical hapten exposure. One entry per CDR3 protein results from TCRdb running MiXCR on the RACE reads. The sample includes a few hundred thousand distinct CDR3 sequences, over 8% seen only once; the top ten take 2.3%. Indicated time point: pre-sensitization, week 0. Treatment described: therapeutic diphenylcyclopropenone sensitization with weekly scalp DPC. The sample was whole blood, taken in connection with sensitization to the hapten diphenylcyclopropenone (DPC). All receptors derive from a woman aged 40-49 years with alopecia areata. Some clones in this sample may be carry-over from other donors' samples.

In this sample, this clonotype turned up many times. The chain has TRBV7-2 and TRBJ1-4; perhaps TRBD1 as D (6 bases). Deletions cut 4 bases from V and 6 bases from J, with 9 bases between. The CDR3 covers 13 residues. Germline CDR1 SGHTA, CDR2 FQGNSA. CDR3 residues: CASSSGQYEKLFF. CDR3 nucleotide sequence: TGTGCCAGCAGCTCAGGACAGTATGAAAAACTGTTTTTT.

This clonotype occurred a few times. The chain couples TRBV28 to TRBJ2-1; 7 bases are a match to TRBD1. With V trimmed by 4 bases and J by 5 bases, 17 bases remained unmatched. The V gene's germline CDR1 is MDHEN and CDR2 SYDVKM. The length of the CDR3 is 18 residues. CDR3 in DNA: TGTGCCAGCAGTTCCCCCTTCGAAGCTGGGACAGCCAACAATGAGCAGTTCTTC. It translates to CASSSPFEAGTANNEQFF. The full variable domain, rest sourced from reference TRBV28 and TRBJ2-1, is DVKVTQSSRYLVKRTGEKVFLECVQDMDHENMFWYRQDPGLGLRLIYFSYDVKMKEKGDIPEGYSVSREKKERFSLILESASTNQTSMYLCASSSPFEAGTANNEQFFGPGTRLTVL.

Worth noting for this clonotype: This may arise from a read error, as a much more abundant clone is one base away. The chain links TRBV5-1 to TRBJ2-7; TRBD2 is a possible D gene (6 bases). In germline, CDR1 is SGHRS, CDR2 YFSETQ. This CDR3 contains 12 residues. Trimming removed 6 bases at V and 6 bases at J, with 13 bases between. The DNA for the CDR3 is TGCGCCAGCAACCGGGACTGGGCCGAGCAGTACTTC. Its translation: CASNRDWAEQYF.

This clonotype was seen ten or more times. The J gene is TRBJ2-3, the V gene TRBV11-2; possible D gene TRBD1, 5 bases. The germline gives CDR1 SGHAT, CDR2 FQNNGV. V shed 0 bases and J shed 4 bases, with 14 bases lying between them. This CDR3 has 16 residues. CDR3 bases: TGTGCCAGCAGCTTAGATGGGGCCACCGGGTCAGATACGCAGTATTTT. Amino acid sequence: CASSLDGATGSDTQYF.

This clonotype was detected only a few times. DNA for the CDR3: TGTGCCAGCAGCTTGGGCCCGGTCGTCTACGAGCAGTACTTC. It specifies CASSLGPVVYEQYF. This sequence joins TRBV5-8 and TRBJ2-7; D is unresolved. The germline V and J ends were trimmed by 0 bases and 3 bases, with 10 bases remaining between them. This CDR3 spans 14 amino acids. Germline lookup yields CDR1 SGHTS and CDR2 YDEGEE.

The rearrangement joins TRBV7-2 to TRBJ2-1, with D possibly being TRBD2 (7 bases). CDR1 is SGHTA and CDR2 is FQGNSA in the germline V gene. Trimming pared 0 bases from V and 7 bases from J, leaving 16 bases between. This CDR3 is built from 16 residues. This CDR3 is CASSLASGTLPNEQFF. DNA of the CDR3: TGTGCCAGCAGCTTAGCGAGCGGGACACTTCCGAATGAGCAGTTCTTC.

Many counts were recorded for this clonotype. V usage is TRBV6-6 and J usage is TRBJ2-7, with 11 bases identical to TRBD2. After removal of 6 bases from V and 2 bases from J, the junction contained 3 bases not matched to a gene. The CDR3 has 14 amino acids. Germline V gives CDR1 MNHNY, CDR2 SVGAGI (reference sequence). The CDR3 DNA reads TGTGCCAGCAGGCCGGGACTAGCGGCCTACGAGCAGTACTTC. Its translation: CASRPGLAAYEQYF.

This clonotype was counted at least ten times. This chain uses TRBV18 with TRBJ2-3; a possible D gene is TRBD2 (5 bases). The CDR3 totals 16 residues. CDR1 KGHSH and CDR2 LQKENI come from the germline V gene. V lost 0 bases and J lost 2, with 12 bases in between. The CDR3 loop reads CASSPPASTFTDTQYF. In DNA, the CDR3 is TGTGCCAGCTCACCACCCGCTAGCACCTTCACAGATACGCAGTATTTT.

The chain has TRBV28 and TRBJ2-3; 8 positions match TRBD1. This CDR3 contains 16 residues. The J segment lost 1 base and the V segment lost 4 bases, leaving 7 bases of the junction unmatched. The germline gives CDR1 MDHEN, CDR2 SYDVKM. This CDR3 is CASSSRGQGGTDTQYF. The CDR3, as DNA: TGTGCCAGCAGTTCCAGGGGGCAGGGGGGCACAGATACGCAGTATTTT.

The chain employs TRBV12-3 or TRBV12-4 and TRBJ2-1, with 8 bases matching TRBD1. J lost 6 bases, V lost 5 bases, and 6 bases had no gene match. This CDR3 has 14 residues. The CDR3 region has the DNA TGTGCCAGCAGTCCGATGACAGGGGTCAATGAGCAGTTCTTC. This gives the protein CASSPMTGVNEQFF.

This clonotype was recorded a few times. The junction shows a germline mismatch at one end, possibly a read error. The chain joins TRBV7-7 to TRBJ2-3; D unclear. The CDR3 runs to 13 residues. CDR1 and CDR2 (germline): SSHAT, FNYEAQ (reference sequence). CDR3 loop: CASSLDRTDTQYF. In nucleotides, the CDR3 is TGTGCTAGCAGCTTAGATAGGACGGATACGCAGTATTTT.

This clonotype was seen more than once but under ten times. CDR3 region: CASSQGKGNTIYF. The CDR3 bases are TGTGCCAGCAGCCAAGGAAAGGGAAACACCATATATTTT. The chain employs TRBV4-2 and TRBJ1-3; D is unresolved. Trimming pared 1 base from V and 4 bases from J, leaving 5 bases between. The germline gives CDR1 LGHNA, CDR2 YNFKEQ. The CDR3 length is 13 residues.

The rearrangement joins TRBV6-2 or TRBV6-3 to TRBJ2-3, with 7 bases aligning to TRBD2. The CDR3 sequence is 15 residues long. CDR1 is MNHEY and CDR2 is SVGEGT in the germline V gene. V gave up 2 bases and J gave up 2 bases; unmatched junction bases: 4. CDR3: CASSYALAATDTQYF. The CDR3, as DNA: TGTGCCAGCAGTTACGCTCTAGCGGCCACAGATACGCAGTATTTT.

The chain recombines TRBV4-2 with TRBJ2-7, with 8 bases matching TRBD2. The germline gives CDR1 LGHNA, CDR2 YNFKEQ. The V gene end was trimmed by 1 base and the J gene end by 4 bases; junction bases not matched to a gene: 6. This CDR3 is 15 amino acids long. DNA of the CDR3: TGTGCCAGCAGCCAAGGCGGACTAGCTAGTTACGAGCAGTACTTC. Amino acids: CASSQGGLASYEQYF.

The chain joins TRBV14 to TRBJ1-1; TRBD1 matches at 10 bases. The CDR3 consists of 15 residues. CDR1 is SGHDN, CDR2 FVKESK, per germline. The V gene end was trimmed by 3 bases and the J gene end by 3 bases; junction bases not matched to a gene: 4. The CDR3 protein is CASSHIGQGDTEAFF. CDR3 bases: TGTGCCAGCAGCCACATAGGACAGGGGGACACTGAAGCTTTCTTT.

The J gene is TRBJ2-7, the V gene TRBV9; 10 bases match TRBD1. With 3 bases clipped from V and 5 bases from J, the junction kept 8 bases outside the gene matches. The germline V gene encodes CDR1 SGDLS and CDR2 YYNGEE. The CDR3 runs 15 residues. The CDR3 DNA reads as TGTGCCAGCAGCGCGCGACAGGGGGCCAAAAACGAGCAGTACTTC. It is translated as CASSARQGAKNEQYF.

There are many counts of this clonotype. This chain uses TRBV4-1 with TRBJ2-7; D ambiguous. This CDR3 contains 15 residues. The germline V and J ends were trimmed by 0 bases and 1 base, with 10 bases remaining between them. Germline V gene lookup returns CDR1 MGHRA and CDR2 YSYEKL. CDR3 bases: TGCGCCAGCAGCCAAGAGTCGCCGGAGTCCTACGAGCAGTACTTC. Translation: CASSQESPESYEQYF.

The rearrangement joins TRBV10-3 to TRBJ2-1, with TRBD2 matching 10 bases. Per the germline V gene, CDR1 is ENHRY and CDR2 is SYGVKD. This CDR3 has 11 residues. The CDR3 sequence: CVTAGLAEQFF. The CDR3 nucleotides read TGTGTCACCGCGGGACTAGCGGAGCAGTTCTTC.

This clonotype occurred a few times. The chain uses TRBV4-3 and TRBJ1-1; D is unresolved. The CDR3 runs 13 residues. Germline values: CDR1 LGHNA, CDR2 YSLEER. V was trimmed by 4 bases and J by 10 bases, leaving 16 bases between them. The CDR3 loop is CASSPGRARRAFF. The CDR3 bases are TGCGCCAGCAGCCCTGGACGTGCCAGGCGAGCTTTCTTT.

This sequence joins TRBV14 and TRBJ2-3; 7 bases line up with TRBD2. Germline trimming cut 0 bases from V and 0 bases from J; bases unmatched to any gene: 9. This CDR3 region has 18 residues. Germline CDR1 SGHDN, CDR2 FVKESK. The CDR3 DNA reads TGTGCCAGCAGCCAAGAAGGGCGACTAGCCCGGAGCACAGATACGCAGTATTTT. Its protein product is CASSQEGRLARSTDTQYF.

This clonotype showed up just a few times. The CDR3 sequence is CASSRRGGSEQYF. The CDR3 region has the DNA TGTGCCAGCAGTCGCCGAGGGGGCTCCGAGCAGTACTTC. The V and J genes are TRBV12-3 or TRBV12-4 and TRBJ2-7, with TRBD1 matching over 7 bases. With V trimmed by 5 bases and J by 6 bases, 7 bases remained unmatched. The CDR3 covers 13 residues.

V usage is TRBV20-1 and J usage is TRBJ2-7, with TRBD2 as a possible D gene (5 bases). The V and J ends lost 3 bases and 5 bases respectively, with 8 bases between them. Germline-derived CDR1 and CDR2 are DFQATT and SNEGSKA (reference sequence). This CDR3 is 11 amino acids long. The CDR3 spells CSASRGNEQYF. As DNA, the CDR3 is TGCAGTGCTAGTCGAGGGAACGAGCAGTACTTC.

The V and J genes are TRBV5-1 and TRBJ2-1, with TRBD2 matching over 11 bases. This CDR3 contains 15 residues. Looked up from germline, CDR1 is SGHRS and CDR2 is YFSETQ. V was pared by 3 bases and J by 7 bases, with 6 bases of the junction left unmatched. The CDR3 coding sequence is TGCGCCAGCAGCTCGTTAGCGGGAGGGCCGAATGAGCAGTTCTTC. Its translation: CASSSLAGGPNEQFF.

The V gene is TRBV24-1, the J gene TRBJ2-1; no clear D gene. V was clipped by 4 bases and J by 7 bases, with 10 bases between them. This CDR3 comprises 13 residues. Germline assignment: CDR1 KGHDR and CDR2 SFDVKD. This chain's CDR3 is CATSETVPNEQFF. CDR3 nucleotide sequence: TGTGCCACCAGTGAAACCGTGCCAAATGAGCAGTTCTTC.

The chain uses TRBV12-3 or TRBV12-4 and TRBJ1-4; a possible D gene is TRBD1 (6 bases). Trimming stripped 7 bases from V and 0 bases from J, with 12 bases between. The CDR3 loop spans 15 amino acids. CDR3 in amino acids: CASKRQAATNEKLFF. As DNA, the CDR3 is TGTGCCAGCAAAAGACAGGCCGCAACTAATGAAAAACTGTTTTTT.

This clonotype was detected a few times. The chain links TRBV24-1 to TRBJ2-5; D not resolved. V dropped 3 bases and J dropped 0 bases, with 7 bases sitting between them. Germline CDR1 KGHDR, CDR2 SFDVKD. This CDR3 region has 14 residues. CDR3 nucleotides: TGTGCCACCAGTGATATGTCGGACCAAGAGACCCAGTACTTC. Protein sequence: CATSDMSDQETQYF.

This clonotype was detected only a few times. V is TRBV6-6 and J is TRBJ2-3; TRBD1 or TRBD2 may be the D gene (5 bases each). V dropped 6 bases and J dropped 2 bases, with 6 bases sitting between them. Germline CDR1 MNHNY, CDR2 SVGAGI (reference sequence). The CDR3 is 12 residues long. This CDR3 reads CASRGTTDTQYF. Here the CDR3 DNA reads TGTGCCAGCAGAGGGACCACAGATACGCAGTATTTT.

This sequence joins TRBV28 and TRBJ1-4; D unresolved. CDR3 length equals 13 residues. Germline CDR1 is MDHEN and CDR2 is SYDVKM. Trimming removed 3 bases at V and 9 bases at J, with 11 bases between. In nucleotides, the CDR3 is TGTGCCAGCAGTTTGACTTTCGGCCAAAAACTGTTTTTT. It is translated as CASSLTFGQKLFF.

This clonotype was counted between two and nine times. The rearrangement links TRBV7-2 to TRBJ2-3, with D maybe TRBD2 (6 bases). Per the germline V gene, CDR1 is SGHTA and CDR2 is FQGNSA. V was shortened by 7 bases and J by 6 bases, with 14 bases between the two germline ends. The length of the CDR3 is 13 residues. CDR3 nucleotides: TGTGCCAGCACTAAAGGAGGGGCGGATACGCAGTATTTT. Amino acid sequence: CASTKGGADTQYF.